The 22 T cell receptor beta chains reported below all come from one sample, sequenced in a study of T cells in Graves' hyperthyroidism and ophthalmopathy. Using RNA transcripts as the source, TCR beta CDR3 regions were amplified. Using the HTBI primer set, a first-round RT-PCR was run on the TCR CDR3. From the multiplex PCR reads, TCRdb called clonotypes with MiXCR, one entry per CDR3 protein. Here the sample spans some 570,000 distinct CDR3 sequences, 17% being singletons. Sequencing was carried out using blood. The receptors were gathered from a woman younger than 30 with Graves' ophthalmopathy.

This clonotype has a count of ten or more. This CDR3 is CASSSPSGTYNEQFF. In DNA, the CDR3 is TGTGCCAGCAGTTCCCCCAGCGGAACCTACAATGAGCAGTTCTTC. The gene calls are TRBV27 and TRBJ2-1; possible D gene TRBD2, 5 bases. The CDR3 has 15 residues. Per germline, CDR1 MNHEY and CDR2 SMNVEV (reference sequence). Between the trimmed V and J ends, which lost 4 bases and 2 bases, there was a span of 12 bases.

This clonotype was recorded many times. The chain combines TRBV28 with TRBJ2-5; D tentatively fits TRBD1 or TRBD2 (5 bases each). The V gene lost 5 bases and the J gene lost 5 bases, with 18 bases spanning the gap. The CDR3 covers 15 residues. The germline gives CDR1 MDHEN, CDR2 SYDVKM. The CDR3 bases are TGTGCCAGCAGTCGATCCAGGGCCCCGGGGGAGACCCAGTACTTC. Protein product: CASSRSRAPGETQYF.

As to this clonotype: A much larger clone is a single base away; this may be a read error. A read error is likely, as this CDR3 ends without the conserved phenylalanine or tryptophan. The V and J genes are TRBV7-6 and TRBJ2-7; 9 bases agree with TRBD2. The CDR3 is made up of 16 amino acids. Germline values: CDR1 SGHVS, CDR2 FNYEAQ. The CDR3: CASSLATGTSSHEQYL. Here the CDR3 DNA reads TGTGCCAGCAGCTTAGCCACCGGGACTAGCTCCCACGAGCAGTACCTC.

This clonotype was picked up many times. The J gene is TRBJ1-1, the V gene TRBV28; no firm D call. This CDR3 is 16 amino acids long. V lost 5 bases and J lost 3, with 19 bases in between. Germline V gives CDR1 MDHEN, CDR2 SYDVKM. The CDR3 sequence is CASSAWGGTMDTEAFF. The DNA of the CDR3 is TGTGCCAGCAGTGCGTGGGGAGGAACAATGGACACTGAAGCTTTCTTT.

The V gene is TRBV28, the J gene TRBJ1-4, with D uncertain. The CDR3 has 13 amino acids. Germline CDR1 reads MDHEN; CDR2 reads SYDVKM. Trimming cost V 6 bases and J 1 base, with 6 bases left between them. CDR3 residues: CASRKGTNEKLFF. The CDR3, as DNA: TGTGCCAGCAGGAAAGGAACTAATGAAAAACTGTTTTTT.

V is TRBV6-5 and J is TRBJ1-1, with 8 bases lining up with TRBD1. This CDR3 contains 16 residues. V dropped 0 bases and J dropped 5; count of bases not matched to a gene: 8. CDR1 is MNHEY, CDR2 SVGAGI, per germline. The CDR3 protein is CASSYSNRGEKTEAFF. As DNA, the CDR3 is TGTGCCAGCAGTTACTCGAACAGGGGGGAAAAGACTGAAGCTTTCTTT.

To note about this clonotype: A much larger clone differs from this one at a single base, so this may be a read error. The CDR3 coding sequence is TGTGCCAGCAGCCTCGGGGAGACCGCTGAAGCTTTCTTT. Translation gives CASSLGETAEAFF. The chain recombines TRBV7-3 with TRBJ1-1; D gene unclear. The CDR3 extends over 13 amino acids. Germline V gene sequence: CDR1 SGHTA, CDR2 FQGTGA. With 5 bases removed from V and 6 bases from J, the gap between germline ends came to 13 bases.

There are a few counts of this clonotype. This rearrangement joins TRBV2 to TRBJ2-1; D may match TRBD1 or TRBD2 (5 bases each). This CDR3 is 13 amino acids long. Germline V gene data show CDR1 as SNHLY and CDR2 as FYNNEI. The chain's CDR3 is CYSAGTVNNEQFF. CDR3 sequence (DNA): TGTTACTCAGCCGGGACGGTAAACAATGAGCAGTTCTTC.

This clonotype has at least ten counts. J is TRBJ2-5 and V is TRBV20-1; a weak D match, TRBD2 (5 bases). CDR1 and CDR2 from the germline V gene are DFQATT and SNEGSKA (reference sequence). The CDR3 totals 14 residues. Deletions cut 6 bases from V and 1 base from J, with 15 bases between. CDR3 DNA sequence: TGCAGTGCCCCCTGGGGAGTAACCCAAGAGACCCAGTACTTC. This encodes CSAPWGVTQETQYF.

The table lists this clonotype with many counts. V usage is TRBV6-2 or TRBV6-3 and J usage is TRBJ2-5; 11 bases fit TRBD2. The CDR3 runs to 17 residues. V shed 6 bases and J 4 bases; nucleotides not matched to a gene: 13. Germline-derived CDR1 and CDR2 are MNHEY and SVGEGT. CDR3 DNA sequence: TGTGCCAGCAGCCCCTCCCCGACTAGCGGGACACGAGAGACCCAGTACTTC. Translating gives CASSPSPTSGTRETQYF.

This chain links TRBV4-2 with TRBJ2-5, with no clear D. CDR3 length equals 17 residues. CDR1 is LGHNA and CDR2 is YNFKEQ in the germline V gene. Trimming took 1 base from V and 0 from J, leaving 15 bases between them. DNA for the CDR3: TGTGCCAGCAGCCAAGCAGGATCGAGGCAGAACCAAGAGACCCAGTACTTC. Its protein is CASSQAGSRQNQETQYF.

In its sample, this clonotype was seen a few times. The J gene is TRBJ1-2, the V gene TRBV19; a possible D gene is TRBD1 (5 bases). Trimming removed 10 bases from V and 6 bases from J, with 12 bases in between. The CDR3 is 11 amino acids. Germline CDR1 is LNHDA and CDR2 is SQIVND (reference sequence). The CDR3 here is CATTWGNGYTF. CDR3 DNA sequence: TGTGCCACAACCTGGGGGAATGGCTACACCTTC.

This CDR3 reads CSVAQELVGYTF. In DNA, the CDR3 is TGCAGCGTTGCACAGGAATTGGTGGGCTACACCTTC. V gene TRBV29-1 combines with J gene TRBJ1-2, with D possibly being TRBD1 (5 bases). This CDR3 has 12 amino acids. Germline V CDR1 and CDR2: SQVTM, ANQGSEA. V was cut by 4 bases and J by 8 bases, with 14 bases left in between.

This clonotype has more than one count but fewer than ten. V gene TRBV4-2 combines with J gene TRBJ2-7; D is tentatively TRBD1 or TRBD2 (6 bases each). The germline V gene has CDR1 LGHNA and CDR2 YNFKEQ. The CDR3 runs to 16 residues. Trimming took 4 bases from V and 3 from J, leaving 19 bases between them. CDR3 in amino acids: CASSLLKGDLGYEQYF. The CDR3 DNA sequence: TGTGCCAGCAGCCTCCTAAAGGGGGACTTAGGCTACGAGCAGTACTTC.

The chain carries TRBV5-1 and TRBJ2-2; 7 positions agree with TRBD1. The germline V gene encodes CDR1 SGHRS and CDR2 YFSETQ. This CDR3 has 17 residues. J lost 5 bases, V lost 0 bases, and 10 bases had no gene match. For the CDR3, the DNA is TGCGCCAGCAGCTTGGCCGTAACAGGGGCCTCGACCGGGGAGCTGTTTTTT. Translation gives CASSLAVTGASTGELFF.

This clonotype was picked up many times. The J gene is TRBJ2-1, the V gene TRBV30; 7 positions agree with TRBD2. CDR1 GTSNPN and CDR2 SVGIG come from the germline V gene (reference sequence). With V trimmed by 1 base and J by 3 bases, 6 bases remained unmatched. This CDR3 comprises 15 residues. For the CDR3, the DNA is TGTGCCTGGAGTGGGCCGGGGGGTGGCTACAATGAGCAGTTCTTC. Residues: CAWSGPGGGYNEQFF.

This clonotype was observed at least ten times. This chain links TRBV7-6 with TRBJ2-1; TRBD2 matches 12 bases. The germline V gene has CDR1 SGHVS and CDR2 FNYEAQ. The CDR3 runs to 16 residues. Unmatched junction bases numbered 6, after V lost 5 bases and J lost 4 bases. CDR3 protein: CASSLWTSGTYNEQFF. CDR3 bases: TGTGCCAGCAGCCTCTGGACTAGCGGGACTTACAATGAGCAGTTCTTC.

On this clonotype: A much larger clonotype is one base distant, so this may be a read error. The chain links TRBV20-1 to TRBJ2-7; perhaps TRBD2 as D (6 bases). The CDR3 loop spans 13 amino acids. CDR1 and CDR2 (germline): DFQATT, SNEGSKA (reference sequence). CDR3 sequence: CSAREGDSYELYF. DNA for the CDR3: TGCAGTGCTAGAGAGGGGGACTCCTACGAGCTGTACTTC.

This clonotype was seen ten or more times. The genes are TRBV2 and TRBJ2-2; D possibly corresponds to TRBD2 (5 bases). CDR3 length equals 14 residues. The V and J ends lost 7 bases and 7 bases respectively, with 16 bases between them. Germline CDR1 is SNHLY and CDR2 is FYNNEI. The CDR3, as DNA: TGTGCCAGCACCCCTCCCGGGGTAGACGGGGAGCTGTTTTTT. Encoded protein: CASTPPGVDGELFF. The full variable domain, its missing parts supplied by reference TRBV2 and TRBJ2-2, is EPEVTQTPSHQVTQMGQEVILRCVPISNHLYFYWYRQILGQKVEFLVSFYNNEISEKSEIFDDQFSVERPDGSNFTLKIRSTKLEDSAMYFCASTPPGVDGELFFGEGSRLTVL.

CDR3 in amino acids: CASRVSPSASYEQFF. CDR3 bases: TGCGCCAGCAGGGTATCGCCGTCGGCGTCCTATGAGCAGTTCTTC. The chain recombines TRBV5-1 with TRBJ2-1; D is unclear. Trimming shortened V by 5 bases and J by 8 bases, and 20 bases separated the two germline ends. The CDR3 spans 15 residues. Germline CDR1 is SGHRS and CDR2 is YFSETQ.

This clonotype was observed at least ten times. Compared with germline, one end of the junction differs, possibly owing to a read error. V and J are TRBV12-3 or TRBV12-4 and TRBJ2-7; D may match TRBD1 or TRBD2 (5 bases each). The CDR3 loop spans 14 amino acids. In DNA, the CDR3 is TGTGCCAGCAGTTTAGGTGGGGGTCCTAACGAGCTGTACTTC. This sequence encodes CASSLGGGPNELYF.

V is TRBV6-1 and J is TRBJ2-7, with 9 positions matching TRBD2. CDR1 MNHNS and CDR2 SASEGT come from the germline V gene. This CDR3 contains 15 residues. The ends lost 6 bases at V and 5 bases at J; junction bases unmatched: 11. In nucleotides, the CDR3 is TGTGCCAGCAGCAAAACGGGACTAGCTGGCCACGAGCAGTACTTC. As protein: CASSKTGLAGHEQYF.